The source of this T cell receptor (beta chain) is a study of T cell responses to AZD1222 COVID-19 vaccine. Sequencing used immunoSEQ multiplex PCR; TCRdb keeps in-frame clones, though not all of them. The table has about 94,000 clones, roughly 88% seen once; the top ten hold about an eighth. There are 14 residues in the CDR3. Germline CDR1 and CDR2: SGHTA and FQGNSA. V dropped 3 bases and J dropped 6; count of bases not matched to a gene: 6. Regarding this clone: The antigen is undetermined.

Findings and caveats of the study: In the spike-specific TCR repertoire, nearly half reportedly target unmutated variant regions. Among the donors, most were white British and more were female, and clonal diversity was possibly underestimated.

The genes are TRBV7-2 and TRBJ2-7; TRBD2 agrees at 9 bases. The receptor's source is an adult in good health. The sequencing used peripheral blood, collected on day 0 of AZD1222 vaccination. The DNA for the CDR3 is TGTGCCAGCAGCTTTCAGGGCGGGGGGGTCGAGCAGTACTTC. As protein: CASSFQGGGVEQYF.